Described below is a single T cell receptor (beta chain) sequence and its context. The entry originates in a study of blood T cell repertoires in COVID-19. Study information: The study drew acute and convalescent COVID-19 samples from the United States, Italy and Spain. The cDNA or gDNA used as material had been derived from T cells, B-cell-depleted T cells, or PBMCs.

Trimming pared 4 bases from V and 6 bases from J, leaving 13 bases between. Germline CDR1 is SGHNT and CDR2 is YYREEE (reference sequence). This CDR3 comprises 13 residues. Here immunoSEQ multiplex PCR was the method, and the copy in TCRdb shows in-frame clones only, minus some. The sample shows about 270,000 clones, around four fifths of them seen only once. Sequencing was performed on peripheral blood. The J gene is TRBJ1-1, the V gene TRBV5-4; tentative D call: TRBD1 (5 bases). This clonotype was sampled from a woman between 50 and 59 years old with active or convalescent COVID-19. The CDR3 here is CASSIGGGAEAFF. Here the CDR3 DNA reads TGTGCCAGCAGCATTGGGGGAGGCGCTGAAGCTTTCTTT.